This T cell receptor (beta chain) was recovered during a study of identical twins. Healthy Caucasians, and only they, were the donors. Each cDNA held unique molecular identifiers, and template switching gave it a universal primer site. TCRdb called the 5' RACE reads again in MiXCR, with one record for every CDR3 protein. The repertoire has more than 1.5 million distinct CDR3 sequences, less than 35% of them found once; the top ten carry about 0.27%. Germline CDR1 KGHSH, CDR2 LQKENI. This CDR3 is built from 14 residues. With 2 bases clipped from V and 6 bases from J, the junction kept 4 bases outside the gene matches.

This TCR came from a newborn girl in good health. The source material was cord blood. This chain links TRBV18 with TRBJ1-5, with TRBD1 matching over 7 bases. Here the CDR3 reads CASSPMTGSQPQHF. CDR3 coding DNA: TGTGCCAGCTCACCAATGACAGGGAGTCAGCCCCAGCATTTT.